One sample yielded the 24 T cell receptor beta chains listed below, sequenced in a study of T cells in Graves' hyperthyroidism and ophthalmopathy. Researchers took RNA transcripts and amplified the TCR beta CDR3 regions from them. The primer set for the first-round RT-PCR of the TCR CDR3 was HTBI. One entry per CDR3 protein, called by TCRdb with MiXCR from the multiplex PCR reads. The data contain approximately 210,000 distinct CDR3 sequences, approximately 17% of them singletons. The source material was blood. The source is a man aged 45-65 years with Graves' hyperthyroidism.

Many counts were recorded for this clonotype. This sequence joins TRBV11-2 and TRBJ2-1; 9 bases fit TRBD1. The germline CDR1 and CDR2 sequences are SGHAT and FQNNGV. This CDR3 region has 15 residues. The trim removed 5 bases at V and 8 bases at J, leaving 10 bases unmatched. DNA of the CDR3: TGTGCCAGCAGCCAATTGGACAGGGGCTTGGATGAGCAGTTCTTC. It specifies CASSQLDRGLDEQFF. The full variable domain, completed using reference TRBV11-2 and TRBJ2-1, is EAGVAQSPRYKIIEKRQSVAFWCNPISGHATLYWYQQILGQGPKLLIQFQNNGVVDDSQLPKDRFSAERLKGVDSTLKIQPAKLEDSAVYLCASSQLDRGLDEQFFGPGTRLTVL.

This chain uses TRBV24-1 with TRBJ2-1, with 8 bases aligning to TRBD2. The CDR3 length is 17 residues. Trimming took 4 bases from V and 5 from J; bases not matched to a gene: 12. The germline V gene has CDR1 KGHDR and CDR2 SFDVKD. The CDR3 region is CATSDPQRERWDNEQFF. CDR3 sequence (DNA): TGTGCCACCAGTGACCCCCAGCGGGAGCGGTGGGACAATGAGCAGTTCTTC.

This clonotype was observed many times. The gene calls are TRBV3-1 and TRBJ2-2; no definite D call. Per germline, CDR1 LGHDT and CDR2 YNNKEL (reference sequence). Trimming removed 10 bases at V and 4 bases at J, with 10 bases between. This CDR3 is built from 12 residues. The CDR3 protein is CATGRSTGELFF. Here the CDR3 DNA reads TGTGCCACCGGACGAAGCACCGGGGAGCTGTTTTTT.

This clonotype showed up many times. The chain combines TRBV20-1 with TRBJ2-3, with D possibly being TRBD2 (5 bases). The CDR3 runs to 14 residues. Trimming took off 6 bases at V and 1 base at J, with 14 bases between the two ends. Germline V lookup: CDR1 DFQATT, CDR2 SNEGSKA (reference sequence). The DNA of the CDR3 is TGCAGTGCAGAGCGGAGTCCGGGCACAGATACGCAGTATTTT. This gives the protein CSAERSPGTDTQYF.

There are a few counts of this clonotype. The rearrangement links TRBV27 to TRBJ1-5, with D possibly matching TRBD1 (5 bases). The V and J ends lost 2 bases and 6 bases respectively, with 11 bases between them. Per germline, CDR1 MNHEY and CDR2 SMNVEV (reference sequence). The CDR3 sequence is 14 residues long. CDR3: CASSLIGEGQPQHF. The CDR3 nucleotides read TGTGCCAGCAGTTTAATAGGGGAGGGTCAGCCCCAGCATTTT.

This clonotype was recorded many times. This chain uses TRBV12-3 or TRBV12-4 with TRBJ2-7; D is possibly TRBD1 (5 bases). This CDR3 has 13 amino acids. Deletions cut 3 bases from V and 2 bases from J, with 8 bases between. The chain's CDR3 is CASSLVGAYEQYF. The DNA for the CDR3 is TGTGCCAGCAGTTTGGTAGGGGCCTACGAGCAGTACTTC.

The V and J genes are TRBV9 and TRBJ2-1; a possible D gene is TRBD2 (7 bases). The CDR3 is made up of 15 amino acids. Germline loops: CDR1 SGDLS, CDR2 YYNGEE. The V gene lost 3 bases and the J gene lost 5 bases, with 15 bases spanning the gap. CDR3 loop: CASSAGGRGNNEQFF. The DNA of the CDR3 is TGTGCCAGCAGCGCCGGGGGGCGCGGGAACAATGAGCAGTTCTTC.

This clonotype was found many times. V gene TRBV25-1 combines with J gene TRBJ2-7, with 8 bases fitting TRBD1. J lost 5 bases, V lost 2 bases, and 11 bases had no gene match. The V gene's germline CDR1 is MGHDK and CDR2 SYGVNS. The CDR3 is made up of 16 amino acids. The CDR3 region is CASSEGRTGRLDEQYF. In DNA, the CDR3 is TGTGCCAGCAGTGAAGGGAGGACAGGGAGGTTGGACGAGCAGTACTTC.

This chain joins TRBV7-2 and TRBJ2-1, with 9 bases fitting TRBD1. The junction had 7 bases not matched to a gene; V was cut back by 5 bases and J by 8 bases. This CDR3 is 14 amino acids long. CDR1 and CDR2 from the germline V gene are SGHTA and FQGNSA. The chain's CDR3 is CASSTGTGIDEQFF. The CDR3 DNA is TGTGCCAGCAGCACCGGGACAGGGATCGATGAGCAGTTCTTC.

CDR3 loop: CASTTHSGSNEQFF. CDR3 in DNA: TGTGCCAGCACGACCCACTCGGGGTCCAATGAGCAGTTCTTC. The chain has TRBV6-1 and TRBJ2-1, with D perhaps matching TRBD2 (5 bases). Germline CDR1 reads MNHNS; CDR2 reads SASEGT. V was cut by 7 bases and J by 6 bases, with 16 bases left in between. This CDR3 region has 14 residues.

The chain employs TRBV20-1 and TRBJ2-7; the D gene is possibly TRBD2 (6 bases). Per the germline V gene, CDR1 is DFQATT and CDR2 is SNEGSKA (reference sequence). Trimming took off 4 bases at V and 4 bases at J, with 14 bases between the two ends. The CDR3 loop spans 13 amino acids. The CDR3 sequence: CSAKARLVYEQYF. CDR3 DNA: TGCAGTGCTAAAGCCAGACTAGTTTACGAGCAGTACTTC.

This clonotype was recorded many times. In DNA, the CDR3 is TGTGCCAGCAGTTTAGGGTTCGGGGATACGCAGTATTTT. It is translated as CASSLGFGDTQYF. The chain employs TRBV28 and TRBJ2-3; D is undetermined. This CDR3 is built from 13 residues. The V gene lost 2 bases and the J gene lost 6 bases, with 9 bases spanning the gap. Germline V gene sequence: CDR1 MDHEN, CDR2 SYDVKM.

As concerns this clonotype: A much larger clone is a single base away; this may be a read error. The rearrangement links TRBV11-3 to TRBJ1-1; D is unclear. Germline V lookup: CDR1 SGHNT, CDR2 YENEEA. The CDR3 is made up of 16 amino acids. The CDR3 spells CASSLGRQIVNTVAFF. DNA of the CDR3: TGTGCCAGCAGCTTGGGCAGGCAGATAGTGAACACTGTAGCTTTCTTT.

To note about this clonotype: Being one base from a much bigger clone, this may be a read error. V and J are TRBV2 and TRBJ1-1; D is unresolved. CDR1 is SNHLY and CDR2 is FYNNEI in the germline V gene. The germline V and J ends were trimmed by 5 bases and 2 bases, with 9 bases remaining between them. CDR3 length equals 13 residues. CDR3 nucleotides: TGTGCCAGCAGTAGAGCGTCCAACACTGAAGCTTTCTTT. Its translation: CASSRASNTEAFF.

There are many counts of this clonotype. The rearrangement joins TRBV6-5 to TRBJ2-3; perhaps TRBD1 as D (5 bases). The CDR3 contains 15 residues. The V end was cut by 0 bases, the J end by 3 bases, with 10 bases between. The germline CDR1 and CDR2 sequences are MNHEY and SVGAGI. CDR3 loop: CASSYSRVGTDTQYF. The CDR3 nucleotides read TGTGCCAGCAGTTACTCCAGGGTCGGAACAGATACGCAGTATTTT.

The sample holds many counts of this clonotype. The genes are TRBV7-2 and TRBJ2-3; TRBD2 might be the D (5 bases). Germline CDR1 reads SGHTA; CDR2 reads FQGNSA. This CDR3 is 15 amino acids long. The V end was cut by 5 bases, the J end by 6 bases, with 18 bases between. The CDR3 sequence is CASSPGSIFADTQYF. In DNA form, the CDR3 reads TGTGCCAGCAGCCCTGGGAGCATTTTCGCGGATACGCAGTATTTT.

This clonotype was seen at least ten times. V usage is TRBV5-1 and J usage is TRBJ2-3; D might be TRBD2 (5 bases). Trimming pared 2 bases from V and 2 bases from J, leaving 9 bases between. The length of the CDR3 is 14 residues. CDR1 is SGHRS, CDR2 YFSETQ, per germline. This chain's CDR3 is CASSFEGITDTQYF. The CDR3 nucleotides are TGCGCCAGCAGCTTCGAGGGTATCACAGATACGCAGTATTTT.

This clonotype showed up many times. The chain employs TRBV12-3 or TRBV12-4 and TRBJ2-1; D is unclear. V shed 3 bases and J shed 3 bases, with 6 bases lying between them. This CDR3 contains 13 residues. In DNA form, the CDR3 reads TGTGCCAGCAGTTTCAACGACTACAATGAGCAGTTCTTC. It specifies CASSFNDYNEQFF.

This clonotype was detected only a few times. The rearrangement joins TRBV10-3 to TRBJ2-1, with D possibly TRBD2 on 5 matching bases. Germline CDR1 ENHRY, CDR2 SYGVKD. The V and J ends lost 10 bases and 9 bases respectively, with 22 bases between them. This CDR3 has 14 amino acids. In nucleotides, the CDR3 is TGTGCCAGCCAGGACTCCTCGGCCCCCGGTGAGCAGTTCTTC. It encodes CASQDSSAPGEQFF.

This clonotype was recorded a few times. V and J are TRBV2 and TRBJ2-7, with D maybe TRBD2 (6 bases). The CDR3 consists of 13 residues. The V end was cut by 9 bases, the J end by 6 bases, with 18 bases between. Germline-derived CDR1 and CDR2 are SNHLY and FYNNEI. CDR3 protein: CASLRRGSSEQYF. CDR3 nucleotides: TGTGCCAGTCTAAGGAGGGGTAGCTCCGAGCAGTACTTC.

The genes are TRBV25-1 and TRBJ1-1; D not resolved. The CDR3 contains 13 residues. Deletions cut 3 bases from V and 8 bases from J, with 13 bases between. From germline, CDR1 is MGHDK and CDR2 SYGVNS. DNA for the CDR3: TGTGCCAGCAGTGACCCTCCCCGCGAGGAAGCTTTCTTT. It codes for CASSDPPREEAFF.

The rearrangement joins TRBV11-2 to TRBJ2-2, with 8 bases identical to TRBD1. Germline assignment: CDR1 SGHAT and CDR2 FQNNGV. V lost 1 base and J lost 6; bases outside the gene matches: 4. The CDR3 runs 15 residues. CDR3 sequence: CASSLAWTGSGELFF. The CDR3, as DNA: TGTGCCAGCAGCTTAGCTTGGACAGGGTCCGGGGAGCTGTTTTTT. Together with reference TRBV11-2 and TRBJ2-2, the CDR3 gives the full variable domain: EAGVAQSPRYKIIEKRQSVAFWCNPISGHATLYWYQQILGQGPKLLIQFQNNGVVDDSQLPKDRFSAERLKGVDSTLKIQPAKLEDSAVYLCASSLAWTGSGELFFGEGSRLTVL.

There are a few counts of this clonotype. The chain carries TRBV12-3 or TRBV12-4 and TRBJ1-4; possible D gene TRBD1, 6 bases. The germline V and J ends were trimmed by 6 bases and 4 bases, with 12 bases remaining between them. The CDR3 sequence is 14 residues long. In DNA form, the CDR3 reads TGTGCCAGCAGGCCGGGACACAGTAATGAAAAACTGTTTTTT. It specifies CASRPGHSNEKLFF.

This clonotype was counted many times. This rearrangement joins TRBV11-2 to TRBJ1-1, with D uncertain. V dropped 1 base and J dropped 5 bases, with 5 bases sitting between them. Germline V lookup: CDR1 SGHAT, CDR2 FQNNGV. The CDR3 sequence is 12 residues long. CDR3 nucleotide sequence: TGTGCCAGCAGCTTAGGGGTAACTGAAGCTTTCTTT. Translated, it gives CASSLGVTEAFF.